This entry is about one TCR beta chain. In its sample, this clonotype was seen a few times. Its target antigen remains unknown. No quality values exist for individual bases; no much larger clone is one base distant. V ends up 4 bases short and J 2 bases short, with an unmatched junction base count of 1. The cysteine opens and the phenylalanine closes a CDR3 of 15 amino acids. Just the 45-base CDR3 DNA is kept, in frame starting at base 1. CDR1 is given as LGHNA and CDR2 as YSLEER, both from the germline V gene. This sample was included in a study of T-cell memory formation after mild COVID-19 (dated by TCRdb to the early 2020s). Background for the entire study: TCR sequence clusters from the two donors were largely donor specific. In a couple of donors, T-cell clones that expanded and contracted after mild COVID-19 were followed by sequencing TCRalpha and TCRbeta repertoires longitudinally. Two young, previously healthy adult volunteers, one female and one male, were included in the cohort. What the authors observed across the whole study: Contracting CD4+ clones were located mainly in the CM and EM memory subsets, whereas CD8+ clones were found to be enriched in EMRA. The study included only a couple of mild cases, and larger cohorts that include severe cases with pre-infection samples were judged to be necessary. Clones contracting from day 15 to 85 had balanced CD4/CD8 phenotypes, while a second wave expanding from day 15 to 37 was biased towards CD4+. Some responding clones were found in pre-infection memory, which suggests that pre-existing cross-reactive memory T cells took part in the SARS-CoV-2 response. SARS-CoV-2 specificity of the second-wave clones peaking on day 37 was not confirmed.

PBMCs were isolated by Ficoll-Paque density gradient centrifugation. The sample was run on an Illumina NovaSeq 6000. cDNA libraries for TCRalpha and TCRbeta were prepared by 5'RACE using constant-segment primers, with sample barcodes and unique molecular identifiers added. RNA was extracted from every sample with Trizol reagent. Libraries were amplified in two PCR steps, with a second sample barcode and Illumina TruSeq adapters added in the second step. The libraries were sequenced on an Illumina NovaSeq using 2 x 150 bp paired-end reads. Per the authors' processing: Demultiplexing of reads and collapsing into UMI-guided consensus sequences were performed with migec v1.2.7. With mixcr v2.1.11, UMI consensuses were aligned to TRA and TRB V and J templates and assembled into clonotypes. A clonotype was counted as expanded or contracted only when both edgeR and NoisET called the clonotype significant, with the noise models trained on biological replicates. edgeR calls used a false discovery rate-adjusted p below 0.01 and a log2 fold-change threshold of 1. As an exploratory analysis of dynamics, max-normalized trajectories of the 1000 most abundant clonotypes were examined by PCA with hierarchical clustering. The CD4 or CD8 phenotype of responding clones was assigned using the separately sequenced CD4+ and CD8+ repertoires. TCRdb trimmed the raw reads at Q25, called clones with MiXCR and kept productive beta chains. A single entry per CDR3 protein holds the most common genes and DNA from its merged rows. TCRdb, rather than the study authors, made the V and J calls. For this sample there are a few hundred thousand distinct CDR3 sequences; about 17% appear just once. 20% to 25% of the sample is in the top ten clones.

The chain couples TRBV4-3 to TRBJ2-3, with 12 bases aligning to TRBD2. Sequencing was performed on PBMCs or a T cell subset sorted from them (not recorded which). This sequence originates from a man between 18 and 35 years old who had mild COVID-19 (a few samples of this study predate the infection). The sample titles of this study are shuffled in the database, so cell type and time point are left out; the donor was told from shared clones. The DNA sequence reads TGCGCCAGCAGCCGGACTAGCGGGGTCACAGATACGCAGTATTTT. Translated, this gives CASSRTSGVTDTQYF.